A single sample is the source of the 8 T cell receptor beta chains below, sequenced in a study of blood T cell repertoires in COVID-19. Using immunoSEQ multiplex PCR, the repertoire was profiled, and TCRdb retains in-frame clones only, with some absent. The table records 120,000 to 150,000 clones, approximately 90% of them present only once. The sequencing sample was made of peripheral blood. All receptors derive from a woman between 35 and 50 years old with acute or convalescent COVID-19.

CDR3 region: CASSSTGLLEKLFF. Written as DNA, the CDR3 is TGTGCCAGCAGCTCGACAGGCCTTCTAGAAAAACTGTTTTTT. The J gene is TRBJ1-4, the V gene TRBV7-2; D might be TRBD1 (6 bases). Trimming removed 4 bases at V and 8 bases at J, with 14 bases between. The CDR3 loop spans 14 amino acids. The germline CDR1 and CDR2 sequences are SGHTA and FQGNSA. Combining the CDR3 with reference TRBV7-2 and TRBJ1-4 gives the whole variable domain GAGVSQSPSNKVTEKGKDVELRCDPISGHTALYWYRQSLGQGLEFLIYFQGNSAPDKSGLPSDRFSAERTGGSVSTLTIQRTQQEDSAVYLCASSSTGLLEKLFFGSGTQLSVL.

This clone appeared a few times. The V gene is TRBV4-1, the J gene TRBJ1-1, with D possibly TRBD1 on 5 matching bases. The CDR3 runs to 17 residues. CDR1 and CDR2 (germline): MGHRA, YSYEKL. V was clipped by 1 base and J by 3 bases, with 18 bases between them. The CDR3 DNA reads TGCGCCAGCAGCCAAGGGGGCCTTCTTCTTAGGGACACTGAAGCTTTCTTT. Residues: CASSQGGLLLRDTEAFF.

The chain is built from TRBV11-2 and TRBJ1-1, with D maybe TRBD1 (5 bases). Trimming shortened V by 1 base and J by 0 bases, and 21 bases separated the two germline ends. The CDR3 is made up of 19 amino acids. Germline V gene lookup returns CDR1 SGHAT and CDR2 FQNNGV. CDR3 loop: CASSLAPRTTQFMNTEAFF. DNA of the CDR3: TGTGCCAGCAGCTTAGCCCCTCGGACAACACAGTTCATGAACACTGAAGCTTTCTTT.

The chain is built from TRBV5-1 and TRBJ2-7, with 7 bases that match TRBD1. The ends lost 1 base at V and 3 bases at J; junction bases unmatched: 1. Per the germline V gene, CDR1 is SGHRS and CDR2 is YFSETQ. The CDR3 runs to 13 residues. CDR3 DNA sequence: TGCGCCAGCAGCTTGAGACAGGGCTACGAGCAGTACTTC. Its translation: CASSLRQGYEQYF.

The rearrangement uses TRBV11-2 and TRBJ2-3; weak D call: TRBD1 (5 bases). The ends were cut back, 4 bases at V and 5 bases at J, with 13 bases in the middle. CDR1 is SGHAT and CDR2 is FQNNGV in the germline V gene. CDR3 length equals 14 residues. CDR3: CASSYVTGGDTQYF. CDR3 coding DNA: TGTGCCAGCAGCTACGTCACAGGTGGAGATACGCAGTATTTT.

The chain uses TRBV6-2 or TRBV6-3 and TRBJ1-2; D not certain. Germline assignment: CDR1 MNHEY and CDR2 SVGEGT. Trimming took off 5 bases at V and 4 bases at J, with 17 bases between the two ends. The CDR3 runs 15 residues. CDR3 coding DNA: TGTGCCAGCAGTCTACAGACGGTTCGTGTCTATGGCTACACCTTC. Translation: CASSLQTVRVYGYTF.

In DNA form, the CDR3 reads TGTGCCAGCAGCCCCGTAGCGGGGGCCCGCACAGATACGCAGTATTTT. This translates into CASSPVAGARTDTQYF. This chain joins TRBV7-2 and TRBJ2-3, with 9 bases matching TRBD2. V gave up 5 bases and J gave up 1 base; unmatched junction bases: 7. CDR3 length: 16 amino acids. The germline gives CDR1 SGHTA, CDR2 FQGNSA.

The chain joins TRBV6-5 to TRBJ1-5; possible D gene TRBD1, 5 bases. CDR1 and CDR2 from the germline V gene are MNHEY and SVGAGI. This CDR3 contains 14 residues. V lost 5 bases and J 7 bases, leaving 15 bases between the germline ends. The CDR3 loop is CASSRTEGWQPQHF. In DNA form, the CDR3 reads TGTGCCAGCAGTCGAACGGAGGGGTGGCAGCCCCAGCATTTT.